A single sample is the source of the 30 T cell receptor beta chains below, sequenced in a study of blood T cell repertoires in COVID-19. Sequencing was performed with immunoSEQ multiplex PCR; in TCRdb, only in-frame clones are kept and a portion is missing. The repertoire holds under 200,000 clones, with about 80% as singletons. Material: peripheral blood. The receptors shown here come from a man between 60 and 75 years old with acute or convalescent COVID-19.

V gene TRBV5-5 combines with J gene TRBJ2-3; no clear D. Trimming removed 5 bases from V and 2 bases from J, with 12 bases in between. CDR1 is SGHKS, CDR2 YYEKEE, per germline (reference sequence). The CDR3 consists of 14 residues. The CDR3 DNA follows: TGTGCCAGCAGTCCTCCTGGGCACACAGATACGCAGTATTTT. Translated, it gives CASSPPGHTDTQYF.

The chain employs TRBV2 and TRBJ1-1; 8 bases are shared with TRBD1. Germline CDR1 reads SNHLY; CDR2 reads FYNNEI. The CDR3 has 14 amino acids. After removal of 6 bases from V and 4 bases from J, the junction contained 7 bases not matched to a gene. CDR3 sequence (DNA): TGTGCCAGCAGGGCCGACAGGGGTGGCACTGAAGCTTTCTTT. The encoded protein is CASRADRGGTEAFF.

The V call is TRBV9, the J call TRBJ2-3; D is ambiguous. The CDR3 runs 14 residues. Germline V lookup: CDR1 SGDLS, CDR2 YYNGEE. With 4 bases removed from V and 0 bases from J, the gap between germline ends came to 9 bases. In DNA form, the CDR3 reads TGTGCCAGCAGCAAGAGTACTAGCACAGATACGCAGTATTTT. As protein: CASSKSTSTDTQYF.

This clone was picked up one time. The V gene is TRBV11-2, the J gene TRBJ2-1, with TRBD2 as a possible D gene (6 bases). This CDR3 comprises 12 residues. CDR1 is SGHAT, CDR2 FQNNGV, per germline. V lost 11 bases, J lost 9 bases, and 17 bases lay in between. The CDR3 coding sequence is TGTGCCTGTGGGGGGATCAATACTGAGCAGTTCTTC. Protein product: CACGGINTEQFF.

This rearrangement joins TRBV24-1 to TRBJ2-5; 10 bases match TRBD1. This CDR3 has 14 amino acids. The trim removed 6 bases at V and 4 bases at J, leaving 4 bases unmatched. Looked up from germline, CDR1 is KGHDR and CDR2 is SFDVKD. In nucleotides, the CDR3 is TGTGCCACCAGTTCCGGGACAGGGGTAGAGACCCAGTACTTC. It is translated as CATSSGTGVETQYF.

The rearrangement joins TRBV21-1 to TRBJ1-2; the table names TRBD1, a call not compared with the DNA. TRBV21-1 corresponds to a pseudogene. The CDR3 consists of 14 residues. The CDR3, as DNA: TGTGCCAGCAGCAAAGTCACAGGTGATTATGGCTACACCTTC. Amino acid sequence: CASSKVTGDYGYTF.

CDR3 nucleotides: TGTGCCAGCAGCGCCGGACAGGGACCCACTGAAGCTTTCTTT. As protein: CASSAGQGPTEAFF. This chain uses TRBV11-2 with TRBJ1-1; TRBD1 aligns across 8 bases. Trimming took 5 bases from V and 4 from J; bases not matched to a gene: 6. The germline gives CDR1 SGHAT, CDR2 FQNNGV. CDR3 size: 14 residues.

This rearrangement joins TRBV14 to TRBJ1-1; D may be TRBD1 (6 bases). The germline V gene encodes CDR1 SGHDN and CDR2 FVKESK. Trimming cost V 0 bases and J 7 bases, with 12 bases left between them. CDR3 length: 14 residues. CDR3 residues: CASSQDADSLEAFF. The CDR3, as DNA: TGTGCCAGCAGCCAAGATGCGGACAGCCTTGAAGCTTTCTTT.

The genes are TRBV25-1 and TRBJ2-2; D is perhaps TRBD1 (5 bases). V was clipped by 3 bases and J by 3 bases, with 8 bases between them. Germline V gives CDR1 MGHDK, CDR2 SYGVNS. The CDR3 has 14 residues. The CDR3 spells CASSDAGHTGELFF. In DNA, the CDR3 is TGTGCCAGCAGTGATGCAGGGCACACCGGGGAGCTGTTTTTT. Full variable domain (missing parts from reference TRBV25-1 and TRBJ2-2): EADIYQTPRYLVIGTGKKITLECSQTMGHDKMYWYQQDPGMELHLIHYSYGVNSTEKGDLSSESTVSRIRTEHFPLTLESARPSHTSQYLCASSDAGHTGELFFGEGSRLTVL.

This clone showed up just a few times. This sequence joins TRBV11-2 and TRBJ2-5, with TRBD2 matching 14 bases. CDR1 is SGHAT, CDR2 FQNNGV, per germline. CDR3 length: 17 residues. The V and J ends lost 5 bases and 5 bases, in that order; junction bases with no gene match: 10. The CDR3 DNA reads TGTGCCAGCAGCCCCTTTGGGACTAGCGGGGGCGGGGAGACCCAGTACTTC. Translation: CASSPFGTSGGGETQYF.

The V call is TRBV6-5, the J call TRBJ1-1; D not resolved. CDR1 is MNHEY and CDR2 is SVGAGI in the germline V gene. The V and J ends lost 2 bases and 2 bases respectively, with 6 bases between them. The CDR3 runs 13 residues. The CDR3 sequence: CASSYVLNTEAFF. CDR3 nucleotides: TGTGCCAGCAGTTACGTCCTAAACACTGAAGCTTTCTTT.

This clone has a single count. The gene calls are TRBV2 and TRBJ2-1; TRBD1 matches at 8 bases. The CDR3 loop spans 15 amino acids. V gave up 6 bases and J gave up 7 bases; unmatched junction bases: 11. The V gene's germline CDR1 is SNHLY and CDR2 FYNNEI. DNA for the CDR3: TGTGCCAGCAGGACGGACAGGGTACGGAATAATGAGCAGTTCTTC. Protein: CASRTDRVRNNEQFF.

The chain is built from TRBV15 and TRBJ2-5, with TRBD2 matching over 12 bases. J gave up 3 bases and V 11 bases, and 4 bases lay outside the gene matches. The CDR3 runs to 13 residues. CDR1 LNHNV and CDR2 YYDKDF come from the germline V gene (reference sequence). The CDR3 region has the DNA TGTGCCTCCCGGACTAGCGGGGAAGAGACCCAGTACTTC. Its protein is CASRTSGEETQYF.

The chain's CDR3 is CASSEGTGTSTDTQYF. As DNA, the CDR3 is TGCGCCAGCAGTGAAGGGACAGGCACCAGCACAGATACGCAGTATTTT. This sequence joins TRBV10-1 and TRBJ2-3; 8 bases fit TRBD1. The CDR3 contains 16 residues. The germline V gene has CDR1 WNHNN and CDR2 SYGVQD (reference sequence). Unmatched junction bases numbered 5, after V lost 3 bases and J lost 0 bases.

The chain recombines TRBV24-1 with TRBJ2-5, with 8 bases matching TRBD1. V was pared by 3 bases and J by 1 base, with 6 bases of the junction left unmatched. Germline-derived CDR1 and CDR2 are KGHDR and SFDVKD. The CDR3 contains 16 residues. CDR3: CATSDPGQGGQETQYF. CDR3 coding DNA: TGTGCCACCAGTGATCCCGGACAGGGAGGCCAAGAGACCCAGTACTTC.

The gene calls are TRBV11-2 and TRBJ1-2; no definite D call. V gave up 5 bases and J gave up 7 bases, with 11 bases separating them. CDR1 is SGHAT and CDR2 is FQNNGV in the germline V gene. The CDR3 sequence is 12 residues long. This chain's CDR3 is CASSLGGTGYTF. DNA for the CDR3: TGTGCCAGCAGCCTAGGCGGCACTGGCTACACCTTC.

As DNA, the CDR3 is TGCGCCAGCAGCCAAGATTATGCGAGAGATACGCAGTATTTT. Protein: CASSQDYARDTQYF. The chain couples TRBV4-3 to TRBJ2-3, with D unclear. Germline lookup yields CDR1 LGHNA and CDR2 YSLEER. The CDR3 runs to 14 residues. V lost 0 bases, J lost 5 bases, and 9 bases lay in between.

This chain links TRBV4-1 with TRBJ2-3, with TRBD2 matching 11 bases. The V segment lost 4 bases and the J segment 4 bases; nucleotides outside the gene matches: 7. The CDR3 spans 16 residues. Germline-derived CDR1 and CDR2 are MGHRA and YSYEKL. The CDR3 loop reads CASSRSASGGSDTQYF. The CDR3 nucleotides are TGCGCCAGCAGCCGCTCCGCTAGCGGGGGGTCAGATACGCAGTATTTT.

The V gene is TRBV7-9, the J gene TRBJ2-3, with D possibly matching TRBD2 (6 bases). The CDR3 covers 15 residues. CDR1 SEHNR and CDR2 FQNEAQ come from the germline V gene (reference sequence). V lost 3 bases and J 0 bases, leaving 10 bases between the germline ends. The CDR3 here is CASSFAGSSTDTQYF. The DNA for the CDR3 is TGTGCCAGCAGCTTTGCGGGGTCTAGCACAGATACGCAGTATTTT.

The chain is built from TRBV9 and TRBJ2-1; the D gene is possibly TRBD2 (7 bases). This CDR3 spans 16 amino acids. Trimming shortened V by 4 bases and J by 8 bases, and 22 bases separated the two germline ends. Germline V CDR1 and CDR2: SGDLS, YYNGEE. The CDR3 loop reads CASSLRDGGRRDEQFF. The CDR3 DNA sequence: TGTGCCAGCAGCCTCAGAGACGGGGGGCGGCGCGATGAGCAGTTCTTC.

The chain links TRBV7-6 to TRBJ2-5; D might be TRBD2 (6 bases). The CDR3 extends over 15 amino acids. The V gene's germline CDR1 is SGHVS and CDR2 FNYEAQ. Trimming took off 0 bases at V and 5 bases at J, with 13 bases between the two ends. In nucleotides, the CDR3 is TGTGCCAGCAGCTTAGCAGCGGGCTCTGGGGAGACCCAGTACTTC. It translates to CASSLAAGSGETQYF.

This clone was picked up one time. This sequence joins TRBV5-5 and TRBJ1-2, with 7 bases that match TRBD1. CDR3 length equals 15 residues. CDR1 and CDR2 (germline): SGHKS, YYEKEE (reference sequence). With V trimmed by 0 bases and J by 2 bases, 4 bases remained unmatched. The CDR3 region is CASSLAGTENYGYTF. The CDR3 DNA reads TGTGCCAGCAGCTTGGCCGGGACAGAGAACTATGGCTACACCTTC.

The chain carries TRBV28 and TRBJ2-5, with 8 bases fitting TRBD2. Trimming took 2 bases from V and 5 from J; bases not matched to a gene: 10. The CDR3 consists of 16 residues. Germline V lookup: CDR1 MDHEN, CDR2 SYDVKM. CDR3 protein: CASSLLMRGARETQYF. The CDR3 nucleotides read TGTGCCAGCAGTTTACTAATGCGGGGGGCTCGGGAGACCCAGTACTTC.

The genes are TRBV6-2 or TRBV6-3 and TRBJ1-5; no clear D. Germline assignment: CDR1 MNHEY and CDR2 SVGEGT. V was clipped by 6 bases and J by 5 bases, with 8 bases between them. This CDR3 is built from 12 residues. Here the CDR3 DNA reads TGTGCCAGCAGATACAGCTATCAGCCCCAGCATTTT. It specifies CASRYSYQPQHF.

The chain uses TRBV7-2 and TRBJ1-5; D call uncertain. The V gene lost 1 base and the J gene lost 6 bases, with 13 bases spanning the gap. The CDR3 sequence is 15 residues long. Germline V gene data show CDR1 as SGHTA and CDR2 as FQGNSA. The CDR3 loop reads CASSLVVGGVQPQHF. In nucleotides, the CDR3 is TGTGCCAGCAGCTTAGTGGTGGGTGGAGTTCAGCCCCAGCATTTT.

DNA for the CDR3: TGTGCCAGCAGCCCGGACAGGGGGCTTGGTACTGAAGCTTTCTTT. Residues: CASSPDRGLGTEAFF. The chain is built from TRBV6-2 or TRBV6-3 and TRBJ1-1; 11 nucleotides align to TRBD1. The CDR3 spans 15 residues. The germline V gene encodes CDR1 MNHEY and CDR2 SVGEGT. The junction had 8 bases not matched to a gene; V was cut back by 6 bases and J by 5 bases.

This clone showed up just a few times. The chain uses TRBV7-8 and TRBJ1-1; TRBD1 might be the D (5 bases). Germline CDR1 reads SGHVS; CDR2 reads FQNEAQ. The CDR3 runs to 17 residues. V lost 1 base, J lost 0 bases, and 15 bases lay in between. CDR3: CASSLVGAGRMNTEAFF. Written as DNA, the CDR3 is TGTGCCAGCAGCTTAGTAGGAGCGGGACGCATGAACACTGAAGCTTTCTTT.

CDR3 loop: CASSYSSGGAYEQFF. The CDR3 nucleotides are TGTGCCAGCAGTTACTCCAGCGGGGGGGCCTATGAGCAGTTCTTC. The chain has TRBV6-5 and TRBJ2-1; TRBD2 aligns across 10 bases. CDR1 is MNHEY and CDR2 is SVGAGI in the germline V gene. Unmatched junction bases numbered 4, after V lost 0 bases and J lost 8 bases. This CDR3 region has 15 residues.

The genes are TRBV29-1 and TRBJ1-4, with TRBD1 identical over 8 bases. Per germline, CDR1 SQVTM and CDR2 ANQGSEA. V was clipped by 5 bases and J by 8 bases; unmatched bases: 7. This CDR3 is 13 amino acids long. The CDR3 DNA follows: TGCAGCGTTAACCAGGGGGCTCGCGAAAAACTGTTTTTT. It translates to CSVNQGAREKLFF.

The chain joins TRBV18 to TRBJ1-1; TRBD1 matches 8 bases. From germline, CDR1 is KGHSH and CDR2 LQKENI. The CDR3 loop spans 15 amino acids. Trimming cost V 3 bases and J 2 bases; bases outside gene matches: 5. CDR3 loop: CASSPRTGFNTEAFF. DNA for the CDR3: TGTGCCAGCTCACCTCGGACAGGGTTTAACACTGAAGCTTTCTTT. Combining the CDR3 with reference TRBV18 and TRBJ1-1 gives the whole variable domain NAGVMQNPRHLVRRRGQEARLRCSPMKGHSHVYWYRQLPEEGLKFMVYLQKENIIDESGMPKERFSAEFPKEGPSILRIQQVVRGDSAAYFCASSPRTGFNTEAFFGQGTRLTVV.